The 28 T cell receptor beta chains below come from one sample, sequenced in a study of T-cell memory formation after mild COVID-19. TCRdb called the 5' RACE reads again in MiXCR, with one record for every CDR3 protein. This sample yields around 390,000 distinct CDR3 sequences, of which approximately 15% are seen a single time; under 25% belongs to the top ten. The sample was PBMCs or a T cell subset sorted from them (not recorded which). The receptors derive from a man aged 18 to 30 who had mild COVID-19 (a few samples of this study predate the infection). Cell type and time point are not known.

This clonotype was counted between two and nine times. The rearrangement joins TRBV6-5 to TRBJ2-5; TRBD2 might be the D (6 bases). Trimming stripped 0 bases from V and 1 base from J, with 9 bases between. The CDR3 has 15 residues. Per the germline V gene, CDR1 is MNHEY and CDR2 is SVGAGI. DNA of the CDR3: TGTGCCAGCAGTTACTCGAACGGGGGCCAAGAGACCCAGTACTTC. Protein product: CASSYSNGGQETQYF.

The J gene is TRBJ2-5, the V gene TRBV10-2, with 11 nucleotides matching TRBD2. The CDR3 is made up of 15 amino acids. With 7 bases clipped from V and 4 bases from J, the junction kept 8 bases outside the gene matches. From germline, CDR1 is WSHSY and CDR2 SAAADI. The CDR3 bases are TGCGCCAGCAAGGCTAGCGGGGGGATGGCAGAGACCCAGTACTTC. Translation: CASKASGGMAETQYF.

The V and J genes are TRBV12-3 or TRBV12-4 and TRBJ2-1; possibly TRBD2 for D (6 bases). The CDR3 is made up of 13 amino acids. Between the trimmed V and J ends, which lost 5 bases and 12 bases, there was a span of 17 bases. In DNA, the CDR3 is TGTGCCAGCAGTCCCACCCGACTAGGAGGGCAGTTCTTC. This codes for CASSPTRLGGQFF.

The chain combines TRBV5-5 with TRBJ1-5, with D perhaps TRBD1 (6 bases). CDR1 is SGHKS, CDR2 YYEKEE, per germline (reference sequence). V was clipped by 1 base and J by 3 bases, with 8 bases between them. CDR3 size: 14 residues. The DNA of the CDR3 is TGTGCCAGCAGCTTGCACAGGGCCAATCAGCCCCAGCATTTT. Its protein is CASSLHRANQPQHF.

This clonotype was seen more than once but under ten times. The chain couples TRBV5-1 to TRBJ1-1; D is perhaps TRBD1 (6 bases). This CDR3 is 14 amino acids long. The V gene's germline CDR1 is SGHRS and CDR2 YFSETQ. V lost 2 bases, J lost 3 bases, and 11 bases lay in between. The CDR3 is CASSFRGADTEAFF. The CDR3 DNA is TGCGCCAGCAGCTTCAGGGGCGCGGACACTGAAGCTTTCTTT. The full variable domain, rest sourced from reference TRBV5-1 and TRBJ1-1, is KAGVTQTPRYLIKTRGQQVTLSCSPISGHRSVSWYQQTPGQGLQFLFEYFSETQRNKGNFPGRFSGRQFSNSRSEMNVSTLELGDSALYLCASSFRGADTEAFFGQGTRLTVV.

V is TRBV20-1 and J is TRBJ1-1, with 7 bases aligning to TRBD1. The V and J ends lost 2 bases and 6 bases, in that order; junction bases with no gene match: 0. Germline assignment: CDR1 DFQATT and CDR2 SNEGSKA (reference sequence). This CDR3 has 11 amino acids. In nucleotides, the CDR3 is TGCAGTGCTAGACAGGGGGCTGAAGCTTTCTTT. This translates into CSARQGAEAFF.

This clonotype was picked up a small number of times. CDR3 DNA sequence: TGTGCCAGCAGCTTAGGCCCGGCTGGGCGGGGTCAGCCCCAGCATTTT. Translated: CASSLGPAGRGQPQHF. The chain employs TRBV7-2 and TRBJ1-5; no firm D call. Germline V CDR1 and CDR2: SGHTA, FQGNSA. V lost 1 base, J lost 6 bases, and 16 bases lay in between. The CDR3 is 16 amino acids.

The chain carries TRBV6-6 and TRBJ1-1; D perhaps matches TRBD1 (6 bases). V was clipped by 6 bases and J by 7 bases, with 15 bases between them. The CDR3 sequence is 13 residues long. Germline-derived CDR1 and CDR2 are MNHNY and SVGAGI (reference sequence). CDR3 nucleotide sequence: TGTGCCAGCAGGCCGACCGGACAGATTGAAGCTTTCTTT. Encoded protein: CASRPTGQIEAFF.

This clonotype came up many times. The chain recombines TRBV15 with TRBJ2-5; 10 bases are shared with TRBD2. The germline gives CDR1 LNHNV, CDR2 YYDKDF (reference sequence). J gave up 4 bases and V 3 bases, and 14 bases lay outside the gene matches. The CDR3 consists of 18 residues. CDR3 nucleotide sequence: TGTGCCACCAGCAGTACTAGCGGGGCCCGGAGGGGTGGAGAGACCCAGTACTTC. It specifies CATSSTSGARRGGETQYF.

This clonotype was seen ten or more times. Its ends do not fully match the called genes, so a read error is possible. The chain is built from TRBV5-1 and TRBJ2-7; perhaps TRBD1 as D (5 bases). The CDR3 extends over 12 amino acids. Germline values: CDR1 SGHRS, CDR2 YFSETQ. The CDR3 coding sequence is TGTGCCAGCAGTCTTCAGGGCTACGAGCAGTACTTC. This encodes CASSLQGYEQYF.

CDR3 sequence: CASSQPTDTQYF. For the CDR3, the DNA is TGTGCCAGCAGTCAGCCCACAGATACGCAGTATTTT. The chain links TRBV6-5 to TRBJ2-3; D is unresolved. Germline assignment: CDR1 MNHEY and CDR2 SVGAGI. The CDR3 covers 12 residues. The germline V and J ends were trimmed by 5 bases and 2 bases, with 5 bases remaining between them.

This clonotype turned up a few times. The genes are TRBV5-1 and TRBJ2-5; maybe TRBD1 (6 bases). The CDR3 is 15 residues long. V gave up 4 bases and J gave up 2 bases, with 15 bases separating them. The germline gives CDR1 SGHRS, CDR2 YFSETQ. CDR3 region: CASSPTGRPQETQYF. CDR3 DNA sequence: TGCGCCAGCAGCCCAACAGGGCGCCCTCAAGAGACCCAGTACTTC.

Many counts were recorded for this clonotype. The chain is built from TRBV5-1 and TRBJ2-3; 9 bases align to TRBD2. Germline loops: CDR1 SGHRS, CDR2 YFSETQ. The CDR3 totals 14 residues. After removal of 4 bases from V and 4 bases from J, the junction contained 4 bases not matched to a gene. DNA of the CDR3: TGCGCCAGCAGCCGGGCGGGGGGGCCAGATACGCAGTATTTT. Translated: CASSRAGGPDTQYF. The complete variable domain, with remaining parts taken from reference TRBV5-1 and TRBJ2-3, reads KAGVTQTPRYLIKTRGQQVTLSCSPISGHRSVSWYQQTPGQGLQFLFEYFSETQRNKGNFPGRFSGRQFSNSRSEMNVSTLELGDSALYLCASSRAGGPDTQYFGPGTRLTVL.

In this sample, this clonotype turned up many times. The rearrangement joins TRBV5-1 to TRBJ2-5; 7 bases match TRBD2. The germline V gene encodes CDR1 SGHRS and CDR2 YFSETQ. Trimming took 4 bases from V and 5 from J; bases not matched to a gene: 5. The CDR3 is 13 amino acids. CDR3 protein: CASSNQGGETQYF. The CDR3 coding sequence is TGCGCCAGCAGCAACCAGGGAGGGGAGACCCAGTACTTC. Together with reference TRBV5-1 and TRBJ2-5, the CDR3 gives the full variable domain: KAGVTQTPRYLIKTRGQQVTLSCSPISGHRSVSWYQQTPGQGLQFLFEYFSETQRNKGNFPGRFSGRQFSNSRSEMNVSTLELGDSALYLCASSNQGGETQYFGPGTRLLVL.

This clonotype was counted at least ten times. The V gene is TRBV29-1, the J gene TRBJ1-1; the D is unclear. V was clipped by 2 bases and J by 0 bases, with 7 bases between them. CDR3 size: 13 residues. Germline lookup yields CDR1 SQVTM and CDR2 ANQGSEA. CDR3 residues: CSVEPFVNTEAFF. The CDR3 DNA is TGCAGCGTTGAACCGTTTGTGAACACTGAAGCTTTCTTT.

This clonotype has only a few counts. The J gene is TRBJ2-5, the V gene TRBV5-6; tentatively, D is TRBD2 (7 bases). Germline loops: CDR1 SGHDT, CDR2 YYEEEE. The CDR3 has 15 amino acids. V lost 2 bases and J 0 bases, leaving 11 bases between the germline ends. The CDR3 DNA follows: TGTGCCAGCAGCTTCAGGGGAGGGTACCAAGAGACCCAGTACTTC. Translated: CASSFRGGYQETQYF.

The V call is TRBV7-2, the J call TRBJ1-4; D is ambiguous. The CDR3 is 15 residues long. V lost 3 bases and J 0 bases, leaving 8 bases between the germline ends. CDR1 and CDR2 (germline): SGHTA, FQGNSA. The CDR3 sequence is CASSFSPATNEKLFF. CDR3 nucleotide sequence: TGTGCCAGCAGCTTTTCACCGGCAACTAATGAAAAACTGTTTTTT. Supplemented by reference TRBV7-2 and TRBJ1-4, the full variable domain reads GAGVSQSPSNKVTEKGKDVELRCDPISGHTALYWYRQSLGQGLEFLIYFQGNSAPDKSGLPSDRFSAERTGGSVSTLTIQRTQQEDSAVYLCASSFSPATNEKLFFGSGTQLSVL.

This clonotype was recorded many times. The chain couples TRBV7-9 to TRBJ2-3; maybe TRBD2 (6 bases). From germline, CDR1 is SEHNR and CDR2 FQNEAQ (reference sequence). Trimming cost V 5 bases and J 2 bases, with 11 bases left between them. This CDR3 spans 14 amino acids. CDR3 region: CASSHGGATDTQYF. CDR3 nucleotides: TGTGCCAGCAGCCACGGAGGGGCCACAGATACGCAGTATTTT.

The chain uses TRBV5-1 and TRBJ2-3, with 9 bases fitting TRBD2. The CDR3 is made up of 15 amino acids. Per the germline V gene, CDR1 is SGHRS and CDR2 is YFSETQ. J lost 0 bases, V lost 7 bases, and 6 bases had no gene match. The CDR3 coding sequence is TGCGCCAGCTTCGGGGGACTAGCCAGCACAGATACGCAGTATTTT. The encoded protein is CASFGGLASTDTQYF. The full variable domain, its missing parts supplied by reference TRBV5-1 and TRBJ2-3, is KAGVTQTPRYLIKTRGQQVTLSCSPISGHRSVSWYQQTPGQGLQFLFEYFSETQRNKGNFPGRFSGRQFSNSRSEMNVSTLELGDSALYLCASFGGLASTDTQYFGPGTRLTVL.

This clonotype has just one count. CDR3 protein: CASSPDRGGEKLFF. CDR3 in DNA: TGTGCCAGCAGCCCGGACAGGGGGGGCGAAAAACTGTTTTTT. The J gene is TRBJ1-4, the V gene TRBV7-2, with 10 bases aligning to TRBD1. CDR1 is SGHTA and CDR2 is FQGNSA in the germline V gene. This CDR3 is 14 amino acids long. Trimming took 5 bases from V and 8 from J; bases not matched to a gene: 5.

This chain connects TRBV7-9 to TRBJ2-7, with D hard to call. The CDR3 runs 14 residues. The V gene's germline CDR1 is SEHNR and CDR2 FQNEAQ (reference sequence). With 5 bases removed from V and 3 bases from J, the gap between germline ends came to 14 bases. CDR3 region: CASSRSDGDYEQYF. The CDR3 DNA reads as TGTGCCAGCAGCCGATCCGACGGAGACTACGAGCAGTACTTC.

This chain joins TRBV7-8 and TRBJ1-5; D not resolved. From germline, CDR1 is SGHVS and CDR2 FQNEAQ. The CDR3 contains 16 residues. The germline V and J ends were trimmed by 1 base and 6 bases, with 16 bases remaining between them. The DNA of the CDR3 is TGTGCCAGCAGCTTAGTATGGCCTTCTAGAAGTCAGCCCCAGCATTTT. Amino acids: CASSLVWPSRSQPQHF.

The chain couples TRBV6-5 to TRBJ1-5; D remains unclear. The CDR3 sequence is 14 residues long. Germline V gene data show CDR1 as MNHEY and CDR2 as SVGAGI. Between the trimmed V and J ends, which lost 2 bases and 6 bases, there was a span of 11 bases. CDR3 nucleotide sequence: TGTGCCAGCAGTTACGGGTCGGTGGGTCAGCCCCAGCATTTT. Protein: CASSYGSVGQPQHF.

This clonotype was seen at least ten times. The CDR3 nucleotides are TGTGCCAGCAGCTCATGGACAGAGAATAGCAATCAGCCCCAGCATTTT. Its protein is CASSSWTENSNQPQHF. This chain uses TRBV7-8 with TRBJ1-5; weak D call: TRBD1 (6 bases). The CDR3 covers 16 residues. The germline V and J ends were trimmed by 4 bases and 0 bases, with 13 bases remaining between them. The germline gives CDR1 SGHVS, CDR2 FQNEAQ.

This clonotype came up once. The chain is built from TRBV6-5 and TRBJ2-1, with TRBD2 identical over 12 bases. The ends lost 4 bases at V and 3 bases at J; junction bases unmatched: 4. Germline values: CDR1 MNHEY, CDR2 SVGAGI. CDR3 length: 16 residues. CDR3 nucleotide sequence: TGTGCCAGCAGTTCCACTAGCGGGGGGTACTACAATGAGCAGTTCTTC. This sequence encodes CASSSTSGGYYNEQFF.

The V call is TRBV29-1, the J call TRBJ1-1, with D hard to call. Germline loops: CDR1 SQVTM, CDR2 ANQGSEA. Trimming stripped 5 bases from V and 0 bases from J, with 10 bases between. This CDR3 has 13 amino acids. Written as DNA, the CDR3 is TGCAGCGTTTCGTCGTGGTTGAACACTGAAGCTTTCTTT. As protein: CSVSSWLNTEAFF.

The CDR3 DNA follows: TGTGCCAGCAGTTTCTCCCGCTCCGAGCAGTACTTC. The encoded protein is CASSFSRSEQYF. This chain joins TRBV12-3 or TRBV12-4 and TRBJ2-7; unclear D gene. V was pared by 3 bases and J by 6 bases, with 9 bases between. The CDR3 extends over 12 amino acids.

This clonotype showed up just a few times. The chain uses TRBV7-2 and TRBJ2-3, with a weak D call TRBD2 (7 bases). Between the trimmed V and J ends, which lost 8 bases and 2 bases, there was a span of 17 bases. The germline CDR1 and CDR2 sequences are SGHTA and FQGNSA. This CDR3 contains 15 residues. Here the CDR3 DNA reads TGTGCCAGCGGTAGGGGGGGCCTAGCCACAGATACGCAGTATTTT. It encodes CASGRGGLATDTQYF.